This TCR beta chain is drawn from a study of T cell responses to AZD1222 COVID-19 vaccine. V was cut by 0 bases and J by 0 bases, with 15 bases left in between. Per the germline V gene, CDR1 is LNHNV and CDR2 is YYDKDF (reference sequence). This CDR3 has 18 residues. Profiling relied on immunoSEQ multiplex PCR, and the TCRdb table lists in-frame clones only, not all of them. Altogether around 150,000 clones are present, 80% to 95% being singletons, with the ten largest covering 3% to 3.5%. With respect to this clone: Its target is not known.

General study points: The donors showed a predominance of white British ancestry and of females, with possible underestimation of clonal diversity. Elevations in Spike-specific TCR breadth and depth followed administration of two AZD1222 doses. The number of AZD1222 recipients seropositive at baseline was only five to seven.

This material consisted of peripheral blood, taken 28 days after the second AZD1222 dose. The clonotype comes from an adult who received the AZD1222 COVID-19 vaccine. This sequence joins TRBV15 and TRBJ1-3, with D possibly being TRBD1 (6 bases). The CDR3 sequence: CATSREGDRFGSGNTIYF. CDR3 bases: TGTGCCACCAGCAGAGAGGGTGACAGGTTCGGCTCTGGAAACACCATATATTTT. The variable domain in full, with the rest retrieved from reference TRBV15 and TRBJ1-3, is DAMVIQNPRYQVTQFGKPVTLSCSQTLNHNVMYWYQQKSSQAPKLLFHYYDKDFNNEADTPDNFQSRRPNTSFCFLDIRSPGLGDTAMYLCATSREGDRFGSGNTIYFGEGSWLTVV.